This T cell receptor beta chain emerged from a study of early T cells in non-severe SARS-CoV-2 infection. Study-level points and caveats: Missing private and CD4 specificities, VDJdb matching favored anti-spike CD8 responses.

This clonotype was observed a few times. Antigen specificity is unknown. The germline gives CDR1 DFQATT, CDR2 SNEGSKA (reference sequence). This CDR3 is built from 15 residues. Deletions cut 5 bases from V and 0 bases from J, with 13 bases between. Each single cDNA molecule received a unique molecular identifier. TCRdb used MiXCR to reprocess the 5' RACE reads, holding one entry per CDR3 protein. This table holds approximately 71,000 distinct CDR3 sequences, roughly 13% found once. This clonotype originated in an adult who was a healthcare worker with PCR-confirmed SARS-CoV-2 infection or an uninfected control (not recorded which). This chain joins TRBV20-1 and TRBJ2-2; no definite D call. The specimen sequenced was whole blood. CDR3 protein: CSAETSPPNTGELFF. The CDR3 nucleotides are TGCAGTGCTGAGACGAGCCCTCCGAACACCGGGGAGCTGTTTTTT.